The present T cell receptor beta chain was sequenced within a study of CD8 T cells in Susac syndrome. Included as multiple sclerosis controls were treatment-naive patients who had stable or active relapsing-remitting disease. Random-hexamer reverse transcription was applied to about 0.5 to 1 ug RNA. By means of immunoSEQ multiplex PCR, TCR beta CDR3 spanning 54 Vbeta and 13 Jbeta underwent amplification. TCRdb analysed the immunoSEQ multiplex PCR reads with MiXCR anew, one entry per CDR3 protein. The sample includes about 300,000 distinct CDR3 sequences, approximately 91% of them seen just once. Per germline, CDR1 SGDLS and CDR2 YYNGEE. CDR3 size: 13 residues. The V and J ends lost 1 base and 9 bases, in that order; junction bases with no gene match: 3.

The sequencing input was CD8+ T cells from PBMCs. V is TRBV9 and J is TRBJ2-1, with 8 bases aligning to TRBD1. The sequence came from a human donor with multiple sclerosis. Here the CDR3 DNA reads TGTGCCAGCAGCGTAAGCAGGGGGCGTGAGCAGTTCTTC. Translating it yields CASSVSRGREQFF. The full variable domain, completed using reference TRBV9 and TRBJ2-1, is DSGVTQTPKHLITATGQRVTLRCSPRSGDLSVYWYQQSLDQGLQFLIQYYNGEERAKGNILERFSAQQFPDLHSELNLSSLELGDSALYFCASSVSRGREQFFGPGTRLTVL.